This entry features one T cell receptor (beta chain) sequence. The antigen is undetermined. The repertoire was sequenced with immunoSEQ multiplex PCR; TCRdb's copy has only in-frame clones and lacks some. Found here are more than 35,000 clones, 90% to 95% of them singletons; the top ten hold 2.5% to 4%. The donors were part of the validation cohort of roughly 130 subjects. That cohort was separate from the first cohort, which comprised 666 subjects. CDR3 length equals 14 residues. The ends were cut back, 4 bases at V and 7 bases at J, with 11 bases in the middle. The germline CDR1 and CDR2 sequences are SNHLY and FYNNEI. These data are taken from a study of cytomegalovirus exposure and HLA in healthy donors. General study findings and limits: In vitro assays verified that three CMV-associated chains recognized CMV antigens specifically. For cytomegalovirus status, the classifier reportedly gave diagnoses with high specificity and sensitivity. Despite most TCR sequences being rare, some public TCRs occurred in many donors.

This sequence joins TRBV2 and TRBJ1-6; perhaps TRBD1 as D (5 bases). Sequenced material: PBMCs. The TCR originated in a young man in good health and CMV-seronegative. The CDR3 DNA sequence: TGTGCCAGCAGTGCTACGACAGCGAATTCACCCCTCCACTTT. Encoded protein: CASSATTANSPLHF. The complete variable domain, with remaining parts taken from reference TRBV2 and TRBJ1-6, reads EPEVTQTPSHQVTQMGQEVILRCVPISNHLYFYWYRQILGQKVEFLVSFYNNEISEKSEIFDDQFSVERPDGSNFTLKIRSTKLEDSAMYFCASSATTANSPLHFGNGTRLTVT.